This entry lists 9 T cell receptor beta chains sequenced from one sample in a study of blood T cell repertoires in COVID-19. The data were produced by immunoSEQ multiplex PCR, yet TCRdb's version contains in-frame clones alone and is incomplete. The sample includes under 150,000 clones, around 89% seen only once; the top ten take 4% to 5.5%. Source material: peripheral blood. Receptors were obtained from a woman in her fifties or sixties with acute or convalescent COVID-19.

The chain uses TRBV7-2 and TRBJ2-7, with D maybe TRBD1 (6 bases). V gave up 1 base and J gave up 2 bases, with 9 bases separating them. CDR3 size: 14 residues. Germline V lookup: CDR1 SGHTA, CDR2 FQGNSA. The chain's CDR3 is CASSLGTVPYEQYF. The CDR3 DNA is TGTGCCAGCAGCTTAGGGACAGTCCCCTACGAGCAGTACTTC.

The sample holds one count of this clone. V is TRBV6-1 and J is TRBJ1-6; 10 positions match TRBD1. Germline loops: CDR1 MNHNS, CDR2 SASEGT. V was pared by 2 bases and J by 1 base, with 2 bases of the junction left unmatched. This CDR3 is 17 amino acids long. CDR3 bases: TGTGCCAGCAGTGAACGACAGGGGGCTTCCTATAATTCACCCCTCCACTTT. This gives the protein CASSERQGASYNSPLHF.

The V gene is TRBV9, the J gene TRBJ2-2; D not resolved. The CDR3 contains 14 residues. Trimming removed 0 bases from V and 1 base from J, with 4 bases in between. Germline V gene data show CDR1 as SGDLS and CDR2 as YYNGEE. The CDR3 here is CASSVGRNTGELFF. In nucleotides, the CDR3 is TGTGCCAGCAGCGTAGGGAGGAACACCGGGGAGCTGTTTTTT.

V is TRBV5-5 and J is TRBJ1-2, with unresolved D. V dropped 4 bases and J dropped 3 bases, with 16 bases sitting between them. CDR3 length: 15 residues. CDR1 SGHKS and CDR2 YYEKEE come from the germline V gene (reference sequence). As DNA, the CDR3 is TGTGCCAGCAGCCCCCAGACTGGTTTAGACTATGGCTACACCTTC. It specifies CASSPQTGLDYGYTF.

This chain connects TRBV9 to TRBJ1-1; no firm D call. The length of the CDR3 is 14 residues. The germline gives CDR1 SGDLS, CDR2 YYNGEE. V lost 3 bases, J lost 5 bases, and 14 bases lay in between. CDR3 coding DNA: TGTGCCAGCAGCGGAGGCCCCCGAGAGACTGAAGCTTTCTTT. Amino acids: CASSGGPRETEAFF.

This sequence joins TRBV7-2 and TRBJ1-3; D is perhaps TRBD1 (5 bases). The CDR3 contains 16 residues. V was pared by 6 bases and J by 5 bases, with 20 bases between. Germline CDR1 and CDR2: SGHTA and FQGNSA. CDR3 region: CASRQETGSLRNTIYF. CDR3 DNA: TGTGCCAGCAGACAAGAAACAGGTTCTCTAAGAAACACCATATATTTT.

J is TRBJ2-1 and V is TRBV11-2; unclear D gene. The CDR3 consists of 13 residues. Germline CDR1 SGHAT, CDR2 FQNNGV. Trimming shortened V by 4 bases and J by 5 bases, and 9 bases separated the two germline ends. The CDR3 sequence is CASSWSLNNEQFF. The DNA of the CDR3 is TGTGCCAGCAGCTGGAGCTTAAACAATGAGCAGTTCTTC.

This sequence joins TRBV28 and TRBJ1-2; maybe TRBD1 (6 bases). Trimming took 6 bases from V and 8 from J, leaving 25 bases between them. CDR1 MDHEN and CDR2 SYDVKM come from the germline V gene. The CDR3 contains 16 residues. The CDR3 bases are TGTGCCAGCAGCCCAGACACCACATCACAGGGAATGGGCTACACCTTC. Its translation is CASSPDTTSQGMGYTF.

The chain recombines TRBV6-5 with TRBJ2-5; 8 nucleotides agree with TRBD1. The CDR3 is 14 amino acids. The junction had 3 bases not matched to a gene; V was cut back by 2 bases and J by 4 bases. Germline V gives CDR1 MNHEY, CDR2 SVGAGI. CDR3 in amino acids: CASSYRTGGETQYF. CDR3 coding DNA: TGTGCCAGCAGTTACCGAACAGGGGGAGAGACCCAGTACTTC.